Following are 23 T cell receptor beta chains from one sample sequenced in a study of early T cells in non-severe SARS-CoV-2 infection. MiXCR, run by TCRdb on the 5' RACE reads, gives a single entry per CDR3 protein. The sample shows over 85,000 distinct CDR3 sequences, approximately 16% of them seen only once. Sequenced sample: whole blood. The receptors shown here come from an adult who was a healthcare worker with PCR-confirmed SARS-CoV-2 infection or an uninfected control (not recorded which).

There are a few counts of this clonotype. The chain has TRBV29-1 and TRBJ2-1; perhaps TRBD2 as D (6 bases). With 7 bases removed from V and 0 bases from J, the gap between germline ends came to 10 bases. CDR1 and CDR2 (germline): SQVTM, ANQGSEA. The CDR3 totals 13 residues. The CDR3 spells CSGGESSYNEQFF. The CDR3, as DNA: TGCAGCGGCGGGGAAAGCTCCTACAATGAGCAGTTCTTC.

This clonotype was recorded at least ten times. The chain couples TRBV7-6 to TRBJ1-2, with D possibly TRBD1 on 5 matching bases. Germline CDR1 SGHVS, CDR2 FNYEAQ. This CDR3 has 15 amino acids. V was cut by 1 base and J by 0 bases, with 9 bases left in between. CDR3 DNA sequence: TGTGCCAGCAGCTTAGAACAGGCCTCTAACTATGGCTACACCTTC. Protein product: CASSLEQASNYGYTF.

This rearrangement joins TRBV7-2 to TRBJ1-2; D ambiguous. Germline CDR1 SGHTA, CDR2 FQGNSA. V was shortened by 5 bases and J by 2 bases, with 6 bases between the two germline ends. CDR3 length: 12 residues. This CDR3 reads CASSASNYGYTF. CDR3 sequence (DNA): TGTGCCAGCAGCGCATCAAACTATGGCTACACCTTC.

This clonotype was counted at least ten times. The chain links TRBV28 to TRBJ2-5, with D unclear. Germline lookup yields CDR1 MDHEN and CDR2 SYDVKM. Trimming removed 2 bases at V and 2 bases at J, with 9 bases between. There are 14 residues in the CDR3. The CDR3 DNA is TGTGCCAGCAGTTTAACAGAGAGGCAAGAGACCCAGTACTTC. It encodes CASSLTERQETQYF.

The chain has TRBV6-5 and TRBJ1-6; TRBD1 aligns across 9 bases. The germline V gene encodes CDR1 MNHEY and CDR2 SVGAGI. The CDR3 runs to 15 residues. V was pared by 8 bases and J by 7 bases, with 9 bases of the junction left unmatched. In DNA form, the CDR3 reads TGTGCCAGCTGTTTACAGGGGGCTGGCAATTCACCCCTCCACTTT. Protein product: CASCLQGAGNSPLHF.

This clonotype was seen only a few times. CDR3 in amino acids: CASASAGVYNEQFF. CDR3 nucleotide sequence: TGTGCCAGCGCGTCGGCGGGAGTGTACAATGAGCAGTTCTTC. V gene TRBV6-5 combines with J gene TRBJ2-1, with 7 bases aligning to TRBD2. Germline CDR1 MNHEY, CDR2 SVGAGI. The junction had 8 bases not matched to a gene; V was cut back by 8 bases and J by 4 bases. This CDR3 is built from 14 residues.

This clonotype was counted only a few times. The DNA of the CDR3 is TGTGCCAGCAGTATGACTAGCGGGAGAGACCAAGAGACCCAGTACTTC. This codes for CASSMTSGRDQETQYF. The rearrangement joins TRBV28 to TRBJ2-5, with TRBD2 identical over 12 bases. Trimming removed 5 bases from V and 0 bases from J; junction bases left unmatched: 4. CDR1 is MDHEN, CDR2 SYDVKM, per germline. The CDR3 consists of 16 residues.

The chain has TRBV2 and TRBJ1-6; D uncertain. The CDR3 extends over 16 amino acids. V lost 2 bases and J lost 0, with 8 bases in between. Germline lookup yields CDR1 SNHLY and CDR2 FYNNEI. Here the CDR3 DNA reads TGTGCCAGCAGTGAAATAGGTCTCTCCTATAATTCACCCCTCCACTTT. Its protein is CASSEIGLSYNSPLHF.

This clonotype came up a few times. The J gene is TRBJ2-1, the V gene TRBV20-1; D not resolved. Trimming pared 1 base from V and 4 bases from J, leaving 11 bases between. CDR1 is DFQATT and CDR2 is SNEGSKA in the germline V gene (reference sequence). The CDR3 covers 14 residues. The CDR3 reads CSARGFFSYNEQFF. Here the CDR3 DNA reads TGCAGTGCTAGAGGGTTTTTTTCGTACAATGAGCAGTTCTTC.

The chain uses TRBV6-5 and TRBJ1-4; possible D gene TRBD1, 6 bases. This CDR3 has 14 amino acids. Trimming shortened V by 5 bases and J by 4 bases, and 11 bases separated the two germline ends. Germline values: CDR1 MNHEY, CDR2 SVGAGI. CDR3 nucleotide sequence: TGTGCCAGCAGTGACAGGACATATAATGAAAAACTGTTTTTT. This encodes CASSDRTYNEKLFF.

The rearrangement joins TRBV29-1 to TRBJ2-7; 7 positions agree with TRBD2. CDR1 and CDR2 (germline): SQVTM, ANQGSEA. Trimming removed 7 bases from V and 7 bases from J; junction bases left unmatched: 7. The CDR3 covers 11 residues. As DNA, the CDR3 is TGCAGCGGGGGAGGGGTCGAAGAGCAGTACTTC. Amino acid sequence: CSGGGVEEQYF.

The chain carries TRBV9 and TRBJ2-7; D is tentatively TRBD1 or TRBD2 (5 bases each). Germline CDR1 and CDR2: SGDLS and YYNGEE. This CDR3 has 14 residues. Trimming pared 3 bases from V and 1 base from J, leaving 11 bases between. The CDR3 region is CASSAGDGSYEQYF. Written as DNA, the CDR3 is TGTGCCAGCAGCGCCGGGGACGGTTCCTACGAGCAGTACTTC. Drawing the rest from reference TRBV9 and TRBJ2-7, the complete variable domain is DSGVTQTPKHLITATGQRVTLRCSPRSGDLSVYWYQQSLDQGLQFLIQYYNGEERAKGNILERFSAQQFPDLHSELNLSSLELGDSALYFCASSAGDGSYEQYFGPGTRLTVT.

The V and J genes are TRBV7-6 and TRBJ2-6, with 10 positions matching TRBD2. CDR3 length: 17 residues. The J segment lost 0 bases and the V segment lost 5 bases, leaving 4 bases of the junction unmatched. The germline V gene has CDR1 SGHVS and CDR2 FNYEAQ. CDR3 protein: CASSKLAGSSGANVLTF. CDR3 nucleotide sequence: TGTGCCAGCAGCAAACTAGCGGGAAGCTCTGGGGCCAACGTCCTGACTTTC.

V usage is TRBV6-2 or TRBV6-3 and J usage is TRBJ1-2; TRBD1 matches 10 bases. After removal of 6 bases from V and 8 bases from J, the junction contained 15 bases not matched to a gene. The CDR3 runs 16 residues. The V gene's germline CDR1 is MNHEY and CDR2 SVGEGT. In DNA, the CDR3 is TGTGCCAGCAGCCCGATTTTGGGACAGGGGAAGGAAGGCTACACCTTC. It yields the protein CASSPILGQGKEGYTF.

This chain joins TRBV28 and TRBJ2-4, with 8 bases identical to TRBD1. The ends lost 6 bases at V and 2 bases at J; junction bases unmatched: 6. The CDR3 spans 15 residues. The germline gives CDR1 MDHEN, CDR2 SYDVKM. The CDR3 region is CASSPGGSTKNIQYF. For the CDR3, the DNA is TGTGCCAGCAGCCCAGGGGGCTCGACCAAAAACATTCAGTACTTC.

The chain recombines TRBV7-2 with TRBJ1-5; 7 bases are shared with TRBD1. The J segment lost 7 bases and the V segment lost 3 bases, leaving 6 bases of the junction unmatched. Germline V gene lookup returns CDR1 SGHTA and CDR2 FQGNSA. CDR3 length: 14 amino acids. In DNA form, the CDR3 reads TGTGCCAGCAGCTTCGCAGGGGGACGCCAGCCCCAGCATTTT. Protein: CASSFAGGRQPQHF.

There are a few counts of this clonotype. This rearrangement joins TRBV30 to TRBJ2-2; D not resolved. This CDR3 has 14 amino acids. The V gene's germline CDR1 is GTSNPN and CDR2 SVGIG (reference sequence). V gave up 4 bases and J gave up 2 bases, with 11 bases separating them. The CDR3 protein is CAWTASGNTGELFF. For the CDR3, the DNA is TGTGCCTGGACTGCCTCTGGAAACACCGGGGAGCTGTTTTTT.

The chain carries TRBV29-1 and TRBJ2-1; TRBD2 agrees at 7 bases. After removal of 7 bases from V and 0 bases from J, the junction contained 3 bases not matched to a gene. Germline V CDR1 and CDR2: SQVTM, ANQGSEA. CDR3 length: 13 amino acids. CDR3: CSARTSSYNEQFF. The CDR3, as DNA: TGCAGCGCTCGGACTAGCTCCTACAATGAGCAGTTCTTC.

J is TRBJ1-1 and V is TRBV5-1; 7 nucleotides line up with TRBD1. CDR3 length equals 14 residues. The ends lost 0 bases at V and 2 bases at J; junction bases unmatched: 1. Germline V CDR1 and CDR2: SGHRS, YFSETQ. The CDR3 region has the DNA TGCGCCAGCAGCTTGGGGGACAGCAACACTGAAGCTTTCTTT. Amino acids: CASSLGDSNTEAFF. The full variable domain, completed using reference TRBV5-1 and TRBJ1-1, is KAGVTQTPRYLIKTRGQQVTLSCSPISGHRSVSWYQQTPGQGLQFLFEYFSETQRNKGNFPGRFSGRQFSNSRSEMNVSTLELGDSALYLCASSLGDSNTEAFFGQGTRLTVV.

Many counts were recorded for this clonotype. V usage is TRBV5-1 and J usage is TRBJ2-1, with TRBD2 identical over 12 bases. The CDR3 runs 17 residues. With 5 bases clipped from V and 4 bases from J, the junction kept 10 bases outside the gene matches. CDR1 is SGHRS, CDR2 YFSETQ, per germline. The CDR3 nucleotides are TGCGCCAGCAGTCTGACTAGCGGGAGCTGGGGGTACAATGAGCAGTTCTTC. Its translation is CASSLTSGSWGYNEQFF.

This sequence joins TRBV11-2 and TRBJ2-3, with 12 bases fitting TRBD2. V shed 5 bases, J shed 4 bases, and the junction held 7 bases outside the gene matches. The CDR3 is 16 amino acids. Germline CDR1 SGHAT, CDR2 FQNNGV. Here the CDR3 reads CASSPRLAGVSDTQYF. CDR3 DNA sequence: TGTGCCAGCAGCCCTAGACTAGCGGGAGTGTCAGATACGCAGTATTTT.

This clonotype appeared a few times. The rearrangement joins TRBV12-3 or TRBV12-4 to TRBJ1-3, with D unresolved. V was clipped by 3 bases and J by 4 bases, with 10 bases between them. This CDR3 is 14 amino acids long. CDR3 sequence reads: CASSFTARGNTIYF. In DNA, the CDR3 is TGTGCCAGCAGTTTCACGGCGAGGGGAAACACCATATATTTT.

There are a few counts of this clonotype. The chain couples TRBV7-2 to TRBJ2-2; TRBD1 matches at 10 bases. The CDR3 runs 15 residues. Germline values: CDR1 SGHTA, CDR2 FQGNSA. V gave up 5 bases and J gave up 7 bases; unmatched junction bases: 7. The CDR3 DNA reads as TGTGCCAGCAGCCTAGGGACAGGGGTCGGCGGGGAGCTGTTTTTT. It specifies CASSLGTGVGGELFF.